This T cell receptor beta chain appears in the sequencing data of a study of blood T cell repertoires in COVID-19. CDR3 length: 13 amino acids. Trimming cost V 6 bases and J 4 bases, with 10 bases left between them. Germline V gene sequence: CDR1 MDHEN, CDR2 SYDVKM. Here immunoSEQ multiplex PCR was the method, and the copy in TCRdb shows in-frame clones only, minus some. The sample yields around 200,000 clones, roughly 90% seen once. The TCR sequence derives from a man aged 50-59 years with acute or convalescent COVID-19. Source material: peripheral blood. The V and J genes are TRBV28 and TRBJ1-5; the D is unclear. The CDR3 reads CASRFMENQPQHF. CDR3 nucleotide sequence: TGTGCCAGCAGGTTCATGGAGAATCAGCCCCAGCATTTT.